This entry lists 13 T cell receptor beta chains sequenced from one sample in a study of blood T cell repertoires in COVID-19. Method: immunoSEQ multiplex PCR; TCRdb's copy keeps in-frame clones and lacks some. Among around 380,000 clones listed, 81% were seen once. Material for sequencing was peripheral blood. Receptors were obtained from a human donor with acute or convalescent COVID-19. The donor label of this sample is uncertain.

The rearrangement links TRBV3-1 (or the pseudogene TRBV3-2) to TRBJ2-5; a possible D gene is TRBD2 (5 bases). There are 13 residues in the CDR3. Trimming shortened V by 7 bases and J by 4 bases, and 13 bases separated the two germline ends. Germline CDR1 and CDR2: LGHDT and YNNKEL (reference sequence). The CDR3 DNA reads TGTGCCAGCAAAAGTGGCGGGTCAGAGACCCAGTACTTC. The encoded protein is CASKSGGSETQYF.

This chain joins TRBV6-4 and TRBJ2-3, with 9 nucleotides matching TRBD2. This CDR3 has 14 residues. Germline lookup yields CDR1 MRHNA and CDR2 SNTAGT. V shed 6 bases, J shed 6 bases, and the junction held 7 bases outside the gene matches. CDR3 sequence: CASSRSGGFDTQYF. In nucleotides, the CDR3 is TGTGCCAGCAGCCGGAGCGGGGGGTTTGATACGCAGTATTTT.

CDR3 residues: CASSAVRTEAFF. DNA of the CDR3: TGTGCCAGCAGCGCCGTCAGGACTGAAGCTTTCTTT. This sequence joins TRBV16 and TRBJ1-1; no definite D call. Germline V gene data show CDR1 as KGHSY and CDR2 as FQNENV. V was clipped by 5 bases and J by 5 bases, with 9 bases between them. The CDR3 runs to 12 residues.

The V call is TRBV7-9, the J call TRBJ1-1; TRBD1 might be the D (6 bases). The CDR3 sequence is 14 residues long. CDR1 and CDR2 (germline): SEHNR, FQNEAQ (reference sequence). V shed 7 bases and J shed 1 base, with 13 bases lying between them. The CDR3 is CASITDSGNTEAFF. For the CDR3, the DNA is TGTGCCAGCATCACGGACAGCGGGAACACTGAAGCTTTCTTT.

The chain joins TRBV18 to TRBJ1-6, with TRBD1 matching 7 bases. Trimming took 3 bases from V and 5 from J; bases not matched to a gene: 1. The CDR3 covers 14 residues. The germline gives CDR1 KGHSH, CDR2 LQKENI. The CDR3 nucleotides are TGTGCCAGCTCACCGACAGGGAATAATTCACCCCTCCACTTT. It is translated as CASSPTGNNSPLHF.

The J gene is TRBJ2-1, the V gene TRBV10-2; possible D gene TRBD1, 6 bases. There are 14 residues in the CDR3. Trimming took 4 bases from V and 12 from J, leaving 19 bases between them. In germline, CDR1 is WSHSY, CDR2 SAAADI. The CDR3: CASSGGGRGSTQFF. CDR3 DNA: TGCGCCAGCAGTGGTGGGGGCAGGGGCTCTACGCAGTTCTTC.

V is TRBV30 and J is TRBJ1-2; D is possibly TRBD1 (6 bases). The CDR3 sequence is 13 residues long. V was cut by 5 bases and J by 3 bases, with 13 bases left in between. Germline CDR1 is GTSNPN and CDR2 is SVGIG (reference sequence). The DNA for the CDR3 is TGTGCCTGGCACAGGGTGGTATACTATGGCTACACCTTC. It codes for CAWHRVVYYGYTF.

The chain employs TRBV5-1 and TRBJ2-7; no definite D call. Germline V CDR1 and CDR2: SGHRS, YFSETQ. This CDR3 has 15 amino acids. V lost 2 bases and J 3 bases, leaving 15 bases between the germline ends. The CDR3 loop reads CASSLRGGDRYEQYF. Written as DNA, the CDR3 is TGCGCCAGCAGCTTAAGAGGTGGCGACCGCTACGAGCAGTACTTC.

The CDR3 reads CASSLIRGNAETQYF. CDR3 in DNA: TGTGCCAGCAGCTTAATCAGGGGTAATGCAGAGACCCAGTACTTC. The J gene is TRBJ2-5, the V gene TRBV7-9; a weak D match, TRBD1 (6 bases). Germline V gives CDR1 SEHNR, CDR2 FQNEAQ (reference sequence). This CDR3 is 15 amino acids long. The ends were cut back, 2 bases at V and 4 bases at J, with 14 bases in the middle.

The chain employs TRBV6-5 and TRBJ2-7; 10 bases match TRBD1. This CDR3 is 15 amino acids long. The germline V gene encodes CDR1 MNHEY and CDR2 SVGAGI. The V segment lost 6 bases and the J segment 2 bases; nucleotides outside the gene matches: 7. DNA of the CDR3: TGTGCCAGCAGCGAGGACAGGGGGATAACCTACGAGCAGTACTTC. This translates into CASSEDRGITYEQYF.

The V and J genes are TRBV3-1 (or the pseudogene TRBV3-2) and TRBJ2-1; 10 bases match TRBD2. Per the germline V gene, CDR1 is LGHDT and CDR2 is YNNKEL (reference sequence). The CDR3 has 16 residues. V dropped 1 base and J dropped 7; count of bases not matched to a gene: 7. DNA of the CDR3: TGTGCCAGCAGCCAAGTTAGCGGGAGGCCCTGGAATGAGCAGTTCTTC. The encoded protein is CASSQVSGRPWNEQFF.

This clone showed up just once. The J gene is TRBJ2-1, the V gene TRBV7-7; 11 bases match TRBD2. CDR1 is SSHAT and CDR2 is FNYEAQ in the germline V gene (reference sequence). Losses at the gene ends were 5 bases for V and 8 bases for J; bases not matched to a gene: 8. The CDR3 is made up of 15 amino acids. In DNA form, the CDR3 reads TGTGCCAGCAGCCTGACTAGCGGGACATTCGATGAGCAGTTCTTC. Protein sequence: CASSLTSGTFDEQFF. The variable domain in full, with the rest retrieved from reference TRBV7-7 and TRBJ2-1, is GAGVSQSPRYKVTKRGQDVTLRCDPISSHATLYWYQQALGQGPEFLTYFNYEAQPDKSGLPSDRFSAERPEGSISTLTIQRTEQRDSAMYRCASSLTSGTFDEQFFGPGTRLTVL.

The rearrangement uses TRBV5-6 and TRBJ1-1, with D tentatively TRBD1 (5 bases). CDR1 is SGHDT, CDR2 YYEEEE, per germline. V lost 4 bases and J lost 2, with 12 bases in between. The CDR3 runs to 14 residues. The CDR3 loop is CASSKGLHNTEAFF. In nucleotides, the CDR3 is TGTGCCAGCAGCAAGGGACTTCACAACACTGAAGCTTTCTTT.